Sequencing of this T cell receptor beta chain was carried out in a study of blood T cell repertoires in COVID-19. Background on the study: Sites in the United States, Italy and Spain provided acute and convalescent COVID-19 samples. T cells, B-cell-depleted T cells, or PBMCs supplied cDNA or gDNA.

Original handling: Researchers report that nucleated cell counts were estimated from reference gene primer amplification. Profiled with immunoSEQ multiplex PCR; TCRdb holds only in-frame clones, not every one. D and trimming were read from the DNA, whereas the V and J calls and clone size are those reported in that table. The sample holds about 280,000 clones; approximately 85% are singletons and the top ten take about 11%. Germline V lookup: CDR1 LNHDA, CDR2 SQIVND (reference sequence). This CDR3 has 15 amino acids. J lost 2 bases, V lost 0 bases, and 3 bases had no gene match. The source is a woman in her seventies with acute or convalescent COVID-19. Source material: peripheral blood. The chain joins TRBV19 to TRBJ1-1; 7 bases match TRBD1. The CDR3 DNA is TGTGCCAGTAGTATAGATCACAGGGGAAACACTGAAGCTTTCTTT. As protein: CASSIDHRGNTEAFF.